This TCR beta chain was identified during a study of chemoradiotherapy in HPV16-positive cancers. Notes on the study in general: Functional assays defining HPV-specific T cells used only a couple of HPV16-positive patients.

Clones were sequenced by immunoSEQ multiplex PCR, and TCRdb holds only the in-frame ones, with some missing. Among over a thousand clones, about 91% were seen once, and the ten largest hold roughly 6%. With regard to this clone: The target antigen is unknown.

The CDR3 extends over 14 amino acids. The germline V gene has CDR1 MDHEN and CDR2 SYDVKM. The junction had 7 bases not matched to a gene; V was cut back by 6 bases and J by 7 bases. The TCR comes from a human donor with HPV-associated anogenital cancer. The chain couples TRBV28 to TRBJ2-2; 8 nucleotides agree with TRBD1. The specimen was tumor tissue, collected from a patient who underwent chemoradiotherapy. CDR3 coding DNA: TGTGCCAGCAGGCCGGACAGGGCGGTCGGGGAGCTGTTTTTT. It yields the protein CASRPDRAVGELFF.